The following is a T cell receptor beta chain sequence with its context. The same CDR3 also results from other DNA sequences found in this sample. The data derive from a study of T cell responses to AZD1222 COVID-19 vaccine. Clones were sequenced by immunoSEQ multiplex PCR, and TCRdb holds only the in-frame ones, with some missing. The table records 250,000 to 300,000 clones, about 94% of them present only once. Germline CDR1 is KGHSH and CDR2 is LQKENI. This CDR3 contains 12 residues. Between the trimmed V and J ends, which lost 6 bases and 3 bases, there was a span of 8 bases. The chain is built from TRBV18 and TRBJ1-1; D unresolved. This clonotype was sampled from an adult who received the AZD1222 COVID-19 vaccine. Material: peripheral blood, obtained 28 days after the second AZD1222 dose. CDR3 in DNA: TGTGCCAGCTCGCCAAGGGACACTGAAGCTTTCTTT. Protein sequence: CASSPRDTEAFF. The full variable domain, completed using reference TRBV18 and TRBJ1-1, is NAGVMQNPRHLVRRRGQEARLRCSPMKGHSHVYWYRQLPEEGLKFMVYLQKENIIDESGMPKERFSAEFPKEGPSILRIQQVVRGDSAAYFCASSPRDTEAFFGQGTRLTVV.